The sequence of this T cell receptor beta chain was determined in a study of post-analysis software for immune sequencing data. The CDR3 is 14 residues long. Germline V CDR1 and CDR2: MNHEY, SMNVEV (reference sequence). Study-level findings and limits: A handful of TRBV segments were significantly more frequent in patients than in controls. TRBV5-6, TRBV5-1 and TRBV20-1 were among these segments.

Carried by the TCR beta cDNA libraries were unique molecular identifiers. TCRdb passed the PCR reads through MiXCR, listing each CDR3 protein once. The table lists 350,000 to 450,000 distinct CDR3 sequences, less than 40% of them singletons. This clonotype has just one count. What it recognizes is unknown. At one end, the junction sequence differs from germline, possibly due to a read error. The J gene is TRBJ2-1, the V gene TRBV27, with a possible D match to TRBD1 (6 bases). The sequence was obtained from a girl aged 5-17 years with multiple sclerosis. The sample was blood. The CDR3 DNA reads as TGTGCCAGCAGTTTAACAGGGTCCTGCAATGAGCAGTTCTTC. This gives the protein CASSLTGSCNEQFF.